Below are 15 T cell receptor beta chains sequenced from a single sample in a study of cytomegalovirus exposure and HLA in healthy donors. A multiplex PCR was run with 60 Vbeta primers and 13 Jbeta primers. Profiling relied on immunoSEQ multiplex PCR, and the TCRdb table lists in-frame clones only, not all of them. The table lists more than 95,000 clones, 64% of them singletons. The sample was PBMCs. Every receptor here comes from a man aged 55-75 years in good health and CMV-seronegative.

The V call is TRBV5-6, the J call TRBJ2-3; 11 nucleotides agree with TRBD2. This CDR3 contains 16 residues. The V and J ends lost 2 bases and 7 bases, in that order; junction bases with no gene match: 9. Per the germline V gene, CDR1 is SGHDT and CDR2 is YYEEEE. The CDR3 region is CASSFPTSGRRNTQYF. Written as DNA, the CDR3 is TGTGCCAGCAGCTTCCCCACTAGCGGGAGAAGGAATACGCAGTATTTT.

This clone was picked up a small number of times. This chain links TRBV5-5 with TRBJ1-2, with D maybe TRBD1 (5 bases). The length of the CDR3 is 15 residues. CDR1 and CDR2 (germline): SGHKS, YYEKEE (reference sequence). V lost 0 bases to trimming and J lost 2 bases, with 11 bases between them. The CDR3 here is CASSLDRTPNYGYTF. The CDR3 region has the DNA TGTGCCAGCAGCTTGGATAGGACACCGAACTATGGCTACACCTTC.

The V and J genes are TRBV10-3 and TRBJ2-3, with 10 bases fitting TRBD2. The CDR3 is made up of 15 amino acids. After removal of 3 bases from V and 3 bases from J, the junction contained 3 bases not matched to a gene. CDR1 ENHRY and CDR2 SYGVKD come from the germline V gene. The CDR3 loop is CAISDGTSATDTQYF. The CDR3 region has the DNA TGTGCCATCAGTGATGGGACTAGCGCAACAGATACGCAGTATTTT.

This chain links TRBV2 with TRBJ2-3; maybe TRBD2 (7 bases). This CDR3 comprises 14 residues. With 7 bases removed from V and 0 bases from J, the gap between germline ends came to 11 bases. CDR1 and CDR2 from the germline V gene are SNHLY and FYNNEI. The CDR3 sequence is CASTRGASTDTQYF. The DNA of the CDR3 is TGTGCCAGCACTCGGGGGGCTAGCACAGATACGCAGTATTTT.

This sequence joins TRBV29-1 and TRBJ1-2; 7 bases agree with TRBD1. The germline V gene encodes CDR1 SQVTM and CDR2 ANQGSEA. CDR3 length: 13 amino acids. V lost 7 bases, J lost 4 bases, and 9 bases stayed unmatched. CDR3 coding DNA: TGCAGCGCCTGGGATCAGGGGGGCTATGGCTACACCTTC. Translated, it gives CSAWDQGGYGYTF.

The chain uses TRBV18 and TRBJ1-1, with 7 bases identical to TRBD1. The CDR3 spans 17 residues. The trim removed 3 bases at V and 1 base at J, leaving 11 bases unmatched. CDR1 and CDR2 from the germline V gene are KGHSH and LQKENI. The DNA of the CDR3 is TGTGCCAGCTCACCGCCCGGGACAGTAATGTGGAACACTGAAGCTTTCTTT. Protein sequence: CASSPPGTVMWNTEAFF.

The rearrangement joins TRBV6-1 to TRBJ1-4, with 7 bases lining up with TRBD1. The CDR3 extends over 14 amino acids. Germline V gene sequence: CDR1 MNHNS, CDR2 SASEGT. With 8 bases clipped from V and 4 bases from J, the junction kept 7 bases outside the gene matches. This chain's CDR3 is CASGRGQGNEKLFF. CDR3 coding DNA: TGTGCCAGCGGTAGGGGGCAGGGTAATGAAAAACTGTTTTTT.

J is TRBJ2-5 and V is TRBV11-3, with D tentatively TRBD1 (5 bases). This CDR3 is built from 14 residues. Germline CDR1 and CDR2: SGHNT and YENEEA. The V end was cut by 1 base, the J end by 5 bases, with 11 bases between. The CDR3 sequence: CASSLGQIGETQYF. The CDR3 region has the DNA TGTGCCAGCAGCTTAGGACAGATCGGGGAGACCCAGTACTTC.

The V and J genes are TRBV14 and TRBJ2-7; 9 bases match TRBD1. The CDR3 spans 14 residues. J gave up 5 bases and V 4 bases, and 6 bases lay outside the gene matches. Germline values: CDR1 SGHDN, CDR2 FVKESK. Here the CDR3 DNA reads TGTGCCAGCAGCCTCGGGACAGGGTACCACGAGCAGTACTTC. Translation gives CASSLGTGYHEQYF.

In this sample, this clone turned up a few times. The CDR3 loop is CASSEASGTFTEAFF. The CDR3, as DNA: TGTGCCAGCAGTGAAGCCTCCGGTACCTTCACTGAAGCTTTCTTT. V gene TRBV6-1 combines with J gene TRBJ1-1; no clear D gene. This CDR3 region has 15 residues. Germline V lookup: CDR1 MNHNS, CDR2 SASEGT. Trimming cost V 0 bases and J 4 bases, with 12 bases left between them.

This chain joins TRBV28 and TRBJ1-2; the D is unclear. CDR1 is MDHEN and CDR2 is SYDVKM in the germline V gene. The length of the CDR3 is 12 residues. V was trimmed by 5 bases and J by 0 bases, leaving 4 bases between them. CDR3 residues: CASSPSNYGYTF. DNA of the CDR3: TGTGCCAGCAGTCCGTCTAACTATGGCTACACCTTC.

A single count supports this clone. The chain combines TRBV29-1 with TRBJ2-1; a weak D match, TRBD1 (5 bases). V was shortened by 7 bases and J by 2 bases, with 9 bases between the two germline ends. The germline V gene has CDR1 SQVTM and CDR2 ANQGSEA. The CDR3 is made up of 12 amino acids. In DNA form, the CDR3 reads TGCAGCGCCGCAGGGCCCTACAATGAGCAGTTCTTC. This codes for CSAAGPYNEQFF.

The gene calls are TRBV25-1 and TRBJ2-1, with TRBD2 matching over 10 bases. After removal of 3 bases from V and 7 bases from J, the junction contained 9 bases not matched to a gene. The CDR3 length is 16 residues. The germline CDR1 and CDR2 sequences are MGHDK and SYGVNS. The CDR3 DNA reads as TGTGCCAGCAGTGATATGCTAGCGGGAGACCGGAATGAGCAGTTCTTC. This gives the protein CASSDMLAGDRNEQFF.

This rearrangement joins TRBV30 to TRBJ2-3; D not resolved. The germline gives CDR1 GTSNPN, CDR2 SVGIG (reference sequence). The CDR3 totals 12 residues. The V end was cut by 3 bases, the J end by 3 bases, with 7 bases between. The CDR3 DNA sequence: TGTGCCTGGAGCGCGCGTACAGATACGCAGTATTTT. It specifies CAWSARTDTQYF.

The chain joins TRBV4-1 to TRBJ1-1; tentatively, D is TRBD1 (6 bases). Looked up from germline, CDR1 is MGHRA and CDR2 is YSYEKL. Trimming took off 4 bases at V and 8 bases at J, with 14 bases between the two ends. The CDR3 runs to 13 residues. The CDR3 sequence: CASSPTTGTEAFF. The CDR3, as DNA: TGCGCCAGCAGCCCTACAACCGGGACAGAAGCTTTCTTT.